The clone carrying this T cell receptor (beta chain) was counted only a few times. Its antigen remains unidentified. Trimming removed 3 bases from V and 0 bases from J, with 8 bases in between. The CDR3 runs to 13 residues. Per the germline V gene, CDR1 is SQVTM and CDR2 is ANQGSEA. MiXCR, run by TCRdb on the 5' RACE reads, gives a single entry per CDR3 protein. Of 400,000 to 650,000 distinct CDR3 sequences listed, around a fifth are singletons. This entry comes from a study of T cells after yellow fever vaccination. Overall study findings and caveats: A limited proportion of clonotypes was detected within both the CD4 and CD8 compartments.

The chain carries TRBV29-1 and TRBJ2-5, with a weak D call TRBD2 (5 bases). The sequence came from a man aged 18 to 30 who received the YFV17D yellow fever vaccine. The sequencing here drew on PBMCs, taken roughly 20 days after the first yellow fever vaccination. The CDR3 here is CSVDLGDQETQYF. The CDR3 coding sequence is TGCAGCGTTGATTTGGGAGACCAAGAGACCCAGTACTTC. Using reference TRBV29-1 and TRBJ2-5 for the parts outside the CDR3, the full variable domain is SAVISQKPSRDICQRGTSLTIQCQVDSQVTMMFWYRQQPGQSLTLIATANQGSEATYESGFVIDKFPISRPNLTFSTLTVSNMSPEDSSIYLCSVDLGDQETQYFGPGTRLLVL.